One sample yielded the 11 T cell receptor beta chains listed below, sequenced in a study of blood T cell repertoires in COVID-19. Produced via immunoSEQ multiplex PCR; TCRdb's table is partial and in-frame only. Of over 200,000 clones in the sample, about nine tenths were seen once. Sequencing was performed on peripheral blood. These receptors came from a man aged 55 to 70 who had recovered from COVID-19.

The chain combines TRBV30 with TRBJ1-4, with TRBD1 as a possible D gene (5 bases). Trimming took off 2 bases at V and 7 bases at J, with 14 bases between the two ends. The CDR3 has 14 residues. CDR1 is GTSNPN, CDR2 SVGIG, per germline (reference sequence). The DNA of the CDR3 is TGTGCCTGGAGTTTCGGGGGGAGTAGTGAAAAACTGTTTTTT. Translated, it gives CAWSFGGSSEKLFF.

The rearrangement joins TRBV7-3 to TRBJ2-7, with D tentatively TRBD1 (7 bases). Germline CDR1 is SGHTA and CDR2 is FQGTGA. The length of the CDR3 is 15 residues. Trimming removed 5 bases from V and 1 base from J, with 15 bases in between. The CDR3 is CASSKGGTESYEQYF. The CDR3 coding sequence is TGTGCCAGCAGCAAAGGCGGGACAGAGTCCTACGAGCAGTACTTC. Together with reference TRBV7-3 and TRBJ2-7, the CDR3 gives the full variable domain: GAGVSQTPSNKVTEKGKYVELRCDPISGHTALYWYRQSLGQGPEFLIYFQGTGAADDSGLPNDRFFAVRPEGSVSTLKIQRTERGDSAVYLCASSKGGTESYEQYFGPGTRLTVT.

This chain joins TRBV7-8 and TRBJ2-3; 8 nucleotides match TRBD2. Germline assignment: CDR1 SGHVS and CDR2 FQNEAQ. V lost 5 bases, J lost 0 bases, and 4 bases stayed unmatched. This CDR3 has 15 amino acids. CDR3 amino acids: CASSPRLASTDTQYF. DNA of the CDR3: TGTGCCAGCAGCCCCAGACTAGCGAGCACAGATACGCAGTATTTT.

V and J are TRBV7-9 and TRBJ2-7; TRBD1 matches at 8 bases. This CDR3 contains 16 residues. Germline loops: CDR1 SEHNR, CDR2 FQNEAQ (reference sequence). V gave up 0 bases and J gave up 1 base; unmatched junction bases: 5. This CDR3 reads CASSLAFGQGSYEQYF. The CDR3 DNA is TGTGCCAGCAGCTTAGCCTTCGGACAGGGATCCTACGAGCAGTACTTC.

The chain employs TRBV18 and TRBJ2-7; weak D call: TRBD2 (5 bases). V was cut by 4 bases and J by 0 bases, with 10 bases left in between. Germline CDR1 is KGHSH and CDR2 is LQKENI. CDR3 size: 14 residues. CDR3 region: CASSLSGSSYEQYF. The DNA for the CDR3 is TGTGCCAGCTCACTTTCGGGAAGCTCCTACGAGCAGTACTTC.

For this clone: A junction end diverges from the germline sequence, so it may reflect a read error. The chain links TRBV28 to TRBJ2-7; 7 bases map to TRBD1. The CDR3 is made up of 15 amino acids. In germline, CDR1 is MDHEN, CDR2 SYDVKM. CDR3 sequence: CASTLRQGLTYEQYF. The CDR3 DNA is TGTGCCAGCACTTTACGACAGGGCTTGACCTACGAGCAGTACTTC.

This rearrangement joins TRBV28 to TRBJ1-5; D ambiguous. In germline, CDR1 is MDHEN, CDR2 SYDVKM. The CDR3 runs 13 residues. V lost 5 bases and J 0 bases, leaving 5 bases between the germline ends. The CDR3 nucleotides read TGTGCCAGCAGTATCCATAGCAATCAGCCCCAGCATTTT. This encodes CASSIHSNQPQHF.

V and J are TRBV19 and TRBJ2-1, with TRBD2 matching 11 bases. With V trimmed by 7 bases and J by 11 bases, 16 bases remained unmatched. This CDR3 contains 16 residues. CDR1 and CDR2 from the germline V gene are LNHDA and SQIVND (reference sequence). For the CDR3, the DNA is TGTGCCAGTATCGGGGGAGGACTAGCGGGTTTCCGTCAGCAGTTCTTC. Translating it yields CASIGGGLAGFRQQFF.

CDR3 loop: CASSPPEARGHEQYF. The CDR3 DNA reads as TGCGCCAGCAGCCCCCCCGAGGCCCGTGGCCACGAGCAGTACTTC. V is TRBV5-1 and J is TRBJ2-7; no clear D gene. The CDR3 is 15 amino acids. The V end was cut by 4 bases, the J end by 5 bases, with 19 bases between. CDR1 and CDR2 from the germline V gene are SGHRS and YFSETQ.

J is TRBJ1-2 and V is TRBV19; TRBD1 matches 10 bases. This CDR3 has 17 residues. V lost 4 bases to trimming and J lost 8 bases; unmatched junction nucleotides: 16. Germline CDR1 and CDR2: LNHDA and SQIVND (reference sequence). CDR3 coding DNA: TGTGCCAGTAGTAAGGGGGAGACAGGGGGCTCCTCTAAGGGCTACACCTTC. Residues: CASSKGETGGSSKGYTF.

The chain links TRBV10-3 to TRBJ1-2; 8 bases agree with TRBD1. The length of the CDR3 is 14 residues. Germline V gene data show CDR1 as ENHRY and CDR2 as SYGVKD. V was pared by 4 bases and J by 7 bases, with 8 bases of the junction left unmatched. Written as DNA, the CDR3 is TGTGCCATCAGTGGACAGGGGACTTTTTTTGGCTACACCTTC. This sequence encodes CAISGQGTFFGYTF.